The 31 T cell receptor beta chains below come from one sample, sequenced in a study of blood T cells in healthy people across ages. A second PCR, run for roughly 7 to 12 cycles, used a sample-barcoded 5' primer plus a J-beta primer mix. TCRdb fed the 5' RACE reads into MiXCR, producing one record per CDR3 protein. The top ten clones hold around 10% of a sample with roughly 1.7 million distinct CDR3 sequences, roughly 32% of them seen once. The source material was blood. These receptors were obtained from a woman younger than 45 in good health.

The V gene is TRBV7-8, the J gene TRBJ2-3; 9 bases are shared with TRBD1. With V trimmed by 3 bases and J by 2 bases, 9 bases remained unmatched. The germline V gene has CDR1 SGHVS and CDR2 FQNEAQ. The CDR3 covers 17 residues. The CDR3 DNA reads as TGTGCCAGCAGCTTGTCCGGGACAGGGAGCACCACAGATACGCAGTATTTT. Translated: CASSLSGTGSTTDTQYF.

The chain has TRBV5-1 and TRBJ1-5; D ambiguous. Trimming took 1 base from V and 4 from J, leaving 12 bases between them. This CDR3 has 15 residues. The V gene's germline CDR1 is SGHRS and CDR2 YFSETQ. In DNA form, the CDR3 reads TGCGCCAGCAGCTTGTCGGGGTCTGGGAATCAGCCCCAGCATTTT. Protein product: CASSLSGSGNQPQHF.

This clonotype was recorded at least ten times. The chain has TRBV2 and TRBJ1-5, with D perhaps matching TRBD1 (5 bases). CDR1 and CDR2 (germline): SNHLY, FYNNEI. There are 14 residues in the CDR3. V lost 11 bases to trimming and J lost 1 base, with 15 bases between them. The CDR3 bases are TGTGCCTCCCTGGGGGGAATAAGCAATCAGCCCCAGCATTTT. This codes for CASLGGISNQPQHF. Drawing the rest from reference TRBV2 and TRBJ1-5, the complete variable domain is EPEVTQTPSHQVTQMGQEVILRCVPISNHLYFYWYRQILGQKVEFLVSFYNNEISEKSEIFDDQFSVERPDGSNFTLKIRSTKLEDSAMYFCASLGGISNQPQHFGDGTRLSIL.

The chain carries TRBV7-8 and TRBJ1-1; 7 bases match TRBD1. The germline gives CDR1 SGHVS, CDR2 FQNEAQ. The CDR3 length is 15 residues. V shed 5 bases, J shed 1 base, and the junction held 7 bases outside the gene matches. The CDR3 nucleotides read TGTGCCAGCAGCACCGACAGGGTTGGGAACACTGAAGCTTTCTTT. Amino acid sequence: CASSTDRVGNTEAFF.

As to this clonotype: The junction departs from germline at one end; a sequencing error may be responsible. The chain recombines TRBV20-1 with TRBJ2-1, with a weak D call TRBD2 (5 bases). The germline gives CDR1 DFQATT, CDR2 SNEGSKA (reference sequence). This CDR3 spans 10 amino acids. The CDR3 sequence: CGARLMEQFF. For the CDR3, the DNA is TGCGGTGCCAGACTAATGGAGCAGTTCTTC.

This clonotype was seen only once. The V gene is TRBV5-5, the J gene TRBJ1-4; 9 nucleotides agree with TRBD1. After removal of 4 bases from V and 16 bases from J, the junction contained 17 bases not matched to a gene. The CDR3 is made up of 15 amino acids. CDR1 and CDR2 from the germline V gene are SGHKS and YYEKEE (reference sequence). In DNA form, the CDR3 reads TGTGCCAGCAGCCCTACAGGGGGCGGAAGAGAAAAAGCGTTTTTT. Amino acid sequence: CASSPTGGGREKAFF.

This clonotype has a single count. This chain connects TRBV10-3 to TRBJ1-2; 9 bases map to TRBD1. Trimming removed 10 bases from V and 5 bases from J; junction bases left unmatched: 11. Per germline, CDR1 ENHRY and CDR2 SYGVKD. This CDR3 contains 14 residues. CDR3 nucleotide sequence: TGTGCCAGCGACACCGGGACAGGGTGGTATGGCTACACCTTC. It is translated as CASDTGTGWYGYTF.

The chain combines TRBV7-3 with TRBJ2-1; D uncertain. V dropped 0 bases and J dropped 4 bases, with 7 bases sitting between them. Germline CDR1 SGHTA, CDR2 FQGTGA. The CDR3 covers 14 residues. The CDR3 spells CASSLTSEYNEQFF. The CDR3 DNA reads TGTGCCAGCAGCTTAACTTCGGAGTACAATGAGCAGTTCTTC.

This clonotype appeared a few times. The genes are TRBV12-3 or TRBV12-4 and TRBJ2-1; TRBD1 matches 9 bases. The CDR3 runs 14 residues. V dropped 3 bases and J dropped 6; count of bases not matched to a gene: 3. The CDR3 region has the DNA TGTGCCAGCAGTTTGGGGACAGGGTTCAATGAGCAGTTCTTC. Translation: CASSLGTGFNEQFF.

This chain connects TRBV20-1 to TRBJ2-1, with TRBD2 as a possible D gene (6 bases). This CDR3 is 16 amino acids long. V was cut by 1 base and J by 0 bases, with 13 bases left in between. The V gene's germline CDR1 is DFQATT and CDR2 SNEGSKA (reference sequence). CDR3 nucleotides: TGCAGTGCTAGAGTCCCAGCGGGCCGCTCCTACAATGAGCAGTTCTTC. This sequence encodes CSARVPAGRSYNEQFF.

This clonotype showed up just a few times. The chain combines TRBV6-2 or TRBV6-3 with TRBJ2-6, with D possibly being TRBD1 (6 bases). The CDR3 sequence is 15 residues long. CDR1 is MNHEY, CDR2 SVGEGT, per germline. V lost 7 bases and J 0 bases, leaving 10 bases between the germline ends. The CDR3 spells CASTDRFSGANVLTF. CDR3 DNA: TGTGCCAGCACCGACAGGTTCTCTGGGGCCAACGTCCTGACTTTC.

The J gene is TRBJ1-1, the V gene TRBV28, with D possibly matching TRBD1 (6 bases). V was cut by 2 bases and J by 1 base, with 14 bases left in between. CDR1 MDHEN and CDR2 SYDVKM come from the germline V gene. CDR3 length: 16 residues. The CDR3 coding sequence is TGTGCCAGCAGTTTAACGGCCCCAGGGGCGAACACTGAAGCTTTCTTT. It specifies CASSLTAPGANTEAFF.

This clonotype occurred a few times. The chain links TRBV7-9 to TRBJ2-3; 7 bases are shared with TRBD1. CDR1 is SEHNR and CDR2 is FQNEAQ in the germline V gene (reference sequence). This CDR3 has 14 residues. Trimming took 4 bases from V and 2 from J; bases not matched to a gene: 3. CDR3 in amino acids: CASSYRGPTDTQYF. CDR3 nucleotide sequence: TGTGCCAGCAGCTACAGGGGACCCACAGATACGCAGTATTTT.

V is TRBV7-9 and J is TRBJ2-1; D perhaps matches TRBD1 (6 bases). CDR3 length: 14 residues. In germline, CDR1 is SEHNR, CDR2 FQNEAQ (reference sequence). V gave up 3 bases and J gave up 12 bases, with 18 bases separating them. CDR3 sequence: CASSLRTERLGQFF. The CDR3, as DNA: TGTGCCAGCAGCTTGCGGACAGAGAGACTGGGGCAGTTCTTC.

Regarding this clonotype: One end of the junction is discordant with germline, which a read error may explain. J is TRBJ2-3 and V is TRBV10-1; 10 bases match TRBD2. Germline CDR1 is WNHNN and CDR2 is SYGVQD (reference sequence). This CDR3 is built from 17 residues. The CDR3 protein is CASSESEREGVTDMQYF. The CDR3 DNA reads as TGCGCCAGCAGTGAGTCAGAGCGGGAGGGAGTAACAGATATGCAGTATTTT.

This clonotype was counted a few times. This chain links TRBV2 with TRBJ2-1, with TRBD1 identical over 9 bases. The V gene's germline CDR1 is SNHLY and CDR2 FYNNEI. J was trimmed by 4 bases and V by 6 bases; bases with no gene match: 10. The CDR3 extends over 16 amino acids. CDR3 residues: CASRSFSGTGYNEQFF. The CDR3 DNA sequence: TGTGCCAGCAGGTCATTTTCCGGGACAGGGTACAATGAGCAGTTCTTC.

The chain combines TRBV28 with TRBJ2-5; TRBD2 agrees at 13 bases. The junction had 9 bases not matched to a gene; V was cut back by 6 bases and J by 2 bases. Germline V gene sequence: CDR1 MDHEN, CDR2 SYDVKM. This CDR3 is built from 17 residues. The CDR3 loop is CASSQGLAGERQETQYF. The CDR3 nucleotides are TGTGCCAGCAGCCAAGGACTAGCGGGAGAACGGCAAGAGACCCAGTACTTC. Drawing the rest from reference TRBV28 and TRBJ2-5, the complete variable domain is DVKVTQSSRYLVKRTGEKVFLECVQDMDHENMFWYRQDPGLGLRLIYFSYDVKMKEKGDIPEGYSVSREKKERFSLILESASTNQTSMYLCASSQGLAGERQETQYFGPGTRLLVL.

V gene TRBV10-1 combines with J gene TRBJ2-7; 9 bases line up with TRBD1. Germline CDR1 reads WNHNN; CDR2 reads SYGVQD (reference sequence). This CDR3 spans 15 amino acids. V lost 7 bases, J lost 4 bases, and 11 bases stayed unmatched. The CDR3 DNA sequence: TGCGCCAGCATCTCCTACCGGGACAGGGCATACGAGCAGTACTTC. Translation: CASISYRDRAYEQYF.

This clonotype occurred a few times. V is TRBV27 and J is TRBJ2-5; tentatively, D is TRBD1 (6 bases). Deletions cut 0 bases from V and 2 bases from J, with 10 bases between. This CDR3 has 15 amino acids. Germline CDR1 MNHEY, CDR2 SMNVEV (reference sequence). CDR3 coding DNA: TGTGCCAGCAGTTTATCGCAGGGGTCGCAAGAGACCCAGTACTTC. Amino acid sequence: CASSLSQGSQETQYF.

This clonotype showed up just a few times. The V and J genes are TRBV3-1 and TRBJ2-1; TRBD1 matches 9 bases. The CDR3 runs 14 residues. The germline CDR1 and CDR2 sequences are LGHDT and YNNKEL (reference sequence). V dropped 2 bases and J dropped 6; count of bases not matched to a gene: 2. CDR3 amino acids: CASSQWGQGNEQFF. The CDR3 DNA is TGTGCCAGCAGCCAATGGGGACAGGGCAATGAGCAGTTCTTC.

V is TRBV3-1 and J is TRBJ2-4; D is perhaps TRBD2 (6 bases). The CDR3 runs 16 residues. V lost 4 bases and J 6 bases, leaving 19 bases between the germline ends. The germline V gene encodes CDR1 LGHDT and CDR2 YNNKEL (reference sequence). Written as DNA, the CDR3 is TGTGCCAGCAGCCGTGAATTGGCGGGATACACAAACATTCAGTACTTC. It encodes CASSRELAGYTNIQYF.

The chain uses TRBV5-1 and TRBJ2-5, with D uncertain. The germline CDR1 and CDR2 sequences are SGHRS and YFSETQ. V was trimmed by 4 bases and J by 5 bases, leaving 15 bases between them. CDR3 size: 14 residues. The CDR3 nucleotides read TGCGCCAGCAGCCAAGGTGACGGATGGGAGACCCAGTACTTC. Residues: CASSQGDGWETQYF.

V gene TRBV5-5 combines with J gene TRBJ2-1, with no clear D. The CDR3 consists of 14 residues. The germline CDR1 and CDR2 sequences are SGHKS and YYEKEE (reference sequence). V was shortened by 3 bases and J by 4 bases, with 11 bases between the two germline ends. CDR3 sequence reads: CASSSPDHYNEQFF. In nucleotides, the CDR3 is TGTGCCAGCAGCTCGCCGGATCATTACAATGAGCAGTTCTTC.

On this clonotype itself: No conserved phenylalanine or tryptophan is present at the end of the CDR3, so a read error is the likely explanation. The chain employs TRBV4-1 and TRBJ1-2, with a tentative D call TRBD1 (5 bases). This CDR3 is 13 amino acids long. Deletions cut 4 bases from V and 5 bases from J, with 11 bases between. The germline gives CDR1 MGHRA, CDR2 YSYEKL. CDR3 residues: CASSLQGGYGYTV. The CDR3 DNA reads TGCGCCAGCAGCCTGCAGGGTGGGTATGGCTACACCGTC.

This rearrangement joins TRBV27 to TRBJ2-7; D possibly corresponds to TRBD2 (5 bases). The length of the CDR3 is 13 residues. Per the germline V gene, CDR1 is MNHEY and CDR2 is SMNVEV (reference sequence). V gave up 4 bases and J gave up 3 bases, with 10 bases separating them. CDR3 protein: CASSSLERYEQYF. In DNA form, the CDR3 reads TGTGCCAGCAGTTCACTAGAACGCTACGAGCAGTACTTC.

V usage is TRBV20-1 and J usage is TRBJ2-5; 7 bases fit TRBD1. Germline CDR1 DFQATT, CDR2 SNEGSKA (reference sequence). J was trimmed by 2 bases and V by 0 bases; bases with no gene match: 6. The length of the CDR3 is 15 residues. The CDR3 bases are TGCAGTGCTAGAGATCCGGCAGGGGGACAAGAGACCCAGTACTTC. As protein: CSARDPAGGQETQYF.

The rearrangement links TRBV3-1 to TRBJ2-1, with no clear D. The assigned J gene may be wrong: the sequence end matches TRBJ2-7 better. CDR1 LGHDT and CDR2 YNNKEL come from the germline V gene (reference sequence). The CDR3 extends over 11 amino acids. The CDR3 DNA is TGTGCCAGCGCCGGCGGAACGCAGCAGTACTTC. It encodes CASAGGTQQYF.

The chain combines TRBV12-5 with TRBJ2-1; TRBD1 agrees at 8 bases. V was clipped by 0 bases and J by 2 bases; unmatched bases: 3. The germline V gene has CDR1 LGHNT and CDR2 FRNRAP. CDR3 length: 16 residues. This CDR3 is CASGLVGTGPYNEQFF. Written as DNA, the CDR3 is TGTGCTAGTGGTTTGGTAGGGACAGGCCCCTACAATGAGCAGTTCTTC.

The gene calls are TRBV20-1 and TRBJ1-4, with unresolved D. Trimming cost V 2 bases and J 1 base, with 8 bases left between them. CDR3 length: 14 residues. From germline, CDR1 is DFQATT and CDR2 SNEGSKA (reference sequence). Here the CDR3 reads CSARKLGTNEKLFF. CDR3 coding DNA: TGCAGTGCTAGAAAGTTGGGAACTAATGAAAAACTGTTTTTT.

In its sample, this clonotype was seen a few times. The CDR3 protein is CSAPPGHSFSGYTF. The CDR3 coding sequence is TGCAGTGCTCCCCCGGGACATAGCTTCTCTGGCTACACCTTC. The V call is TRBV20-1, the J call TRBJ1-2; D possibly corresponds to TRBD1 (6 bases). Germline V gene data show CDR1 as DFQATT and CDR2 as SNEGSKA (reference sequence). The V and J ends lost 5 bases and 7 bases respectively, with 20 bases between them. The CDR3 is made up of 14 amino acids.

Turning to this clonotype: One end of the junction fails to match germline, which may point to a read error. The CDR3 region has the DNA TGTGCCAGCAGCCAACTAGATATGCAGTATTTT. Its protein product is CASSQLDMQYF. The gene calls are TRBV3-1 and TRBJ2-3; D is unclear. The CDR3 is made up of 11 amino acids. Germline assignment: CDR1 LGHDT and CDR2 YNNKEL (reference sequence).